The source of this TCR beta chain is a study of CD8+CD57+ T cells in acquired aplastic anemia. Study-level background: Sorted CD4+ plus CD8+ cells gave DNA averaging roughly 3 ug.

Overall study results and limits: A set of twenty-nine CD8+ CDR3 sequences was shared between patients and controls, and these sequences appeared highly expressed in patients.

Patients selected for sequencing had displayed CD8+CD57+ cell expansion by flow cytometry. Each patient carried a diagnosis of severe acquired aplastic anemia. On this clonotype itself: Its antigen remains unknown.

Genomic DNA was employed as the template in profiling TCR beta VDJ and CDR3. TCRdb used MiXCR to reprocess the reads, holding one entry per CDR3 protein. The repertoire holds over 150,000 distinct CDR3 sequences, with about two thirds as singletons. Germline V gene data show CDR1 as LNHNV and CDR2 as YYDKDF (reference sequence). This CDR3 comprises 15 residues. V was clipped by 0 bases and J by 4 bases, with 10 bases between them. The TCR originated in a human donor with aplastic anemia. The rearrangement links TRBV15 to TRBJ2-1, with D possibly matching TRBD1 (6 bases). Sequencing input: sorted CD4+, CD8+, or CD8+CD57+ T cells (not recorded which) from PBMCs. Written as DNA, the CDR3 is TGTGCCACCAGCAGAGATCGAGGACAGTACAATGAGCAGTTCTTC. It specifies CATSRDRGQYNEQFF.